The clone carrying this TCR beta chain was counted only a few times. The antigen remains undetermined. The germline V and J ends were trimmed by 3 bases and 9 bases, with 18 bases remaining between them. Germline-derived CDR1 and CDR2 are DFQATT and SNEGSKA (reference sequence). CDR3 length: 14 amino acids. The data belong to a study of response to subunit inactivated influenza vaccine. General observations from the study: Seasonal influenza vaccination, on each occasion, was suggested by the authors to recruit few new T cells.

One entry per CDR3 protein results from TCRdb running MiXCR on the RT-PCR reads. This sample has some 550,000 distinct CDR3 sequences; around 21% occur once, and the top ten carry about 2.8%. Another study also made use of these data, one on T cells expressing NK-cell markers. Per that study: The cDNA for TCR beta came from 5'RACE template switching with UMIs. There were seven HCMV-seropositive donors and one seronegative donor among the eight sequenced. In a group of several donors, dominant NKG2C+ clonotypes represented about 1.0-7.5% of CD8+ T cells. Also leading the CD3+CD56-NKG2C+ fraction in a handful of donors were these clonotypes.

The receptor was derived from a man between 50 and 59 years old who received an inactivated influenza vaccine. The chain is built from TRBV20-1 and TRBJ2-1; D is perhaps TRBD1 (6 bases). The source material was CD4+ T cells sorted from PBMCs, sampled 11 to 12 days after vaccination. CDR3 sequence (DNA): TGCAGTGCTAGTGGGGGCGAGGAGATCGGTGAGCAGTTCTTC. Translation gives CSASGGEEIGEQFF.